This TCR beta chain appears in the sequencing data of a study of early T cells in non-severe SARS-CoV-2 infection. MiXCR, applied by TCRdb to the 5' RACE reads, yields one record per CDR3 protein. There are tens of thousands of distinct CDR3 sequences in the sample; just under 15% occur only once, and less than 7% lies in the top ten. This CDR3 has 13 amino acids. Germline assignment: CDR1 DFQATT and CDR2 SNEGSKA (reference sequence). Trimming took 3 bases from V and 2 from J, leaving 10 bases between them. The chain carries TRBV20-1 and TRBJ1-2; no clear D gene. Sequencing input: whole blood. The receptor was derived from an adult who was a healthcare worker with PCR-confirmed SARS-CoV-2 infection or an uninfected control (not recorded which). The CDR3 sequence is CSASKEVNYGYTF. The CDR3 DNA sequence: TGCAGTGCTAGTAAGGAGGTGAACTATGGCTACACCTTC.